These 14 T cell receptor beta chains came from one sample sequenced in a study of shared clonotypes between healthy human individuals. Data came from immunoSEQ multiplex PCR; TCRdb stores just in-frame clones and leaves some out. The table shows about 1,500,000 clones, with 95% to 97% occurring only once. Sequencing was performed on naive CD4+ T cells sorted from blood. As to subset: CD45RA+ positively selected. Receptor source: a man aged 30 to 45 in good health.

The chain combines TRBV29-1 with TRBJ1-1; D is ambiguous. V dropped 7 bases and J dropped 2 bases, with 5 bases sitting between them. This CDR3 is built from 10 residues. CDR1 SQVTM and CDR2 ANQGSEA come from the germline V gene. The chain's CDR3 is CSASNTEAFF. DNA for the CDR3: TGCAGCGCCTCTAACACTGAAGCTTTCTTT.

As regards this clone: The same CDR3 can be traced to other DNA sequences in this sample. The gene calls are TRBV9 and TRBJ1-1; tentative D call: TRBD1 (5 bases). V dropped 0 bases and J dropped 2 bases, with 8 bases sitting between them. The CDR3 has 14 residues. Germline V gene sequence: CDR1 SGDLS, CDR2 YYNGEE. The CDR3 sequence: CASSVAGLNTEAFF. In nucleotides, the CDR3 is TGTGCCAGCAGCGTAGCAGGGCTAAACACTGAAGCTTTCTTT.

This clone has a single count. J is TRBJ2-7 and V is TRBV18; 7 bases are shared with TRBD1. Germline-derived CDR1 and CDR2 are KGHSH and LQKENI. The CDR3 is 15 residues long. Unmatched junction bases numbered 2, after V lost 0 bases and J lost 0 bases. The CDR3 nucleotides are TGTGCCAGCTCACCACCGGACAGGTTCTCCTACGAGCAGTACTTC. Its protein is CASSPPDRFSYEQYF.

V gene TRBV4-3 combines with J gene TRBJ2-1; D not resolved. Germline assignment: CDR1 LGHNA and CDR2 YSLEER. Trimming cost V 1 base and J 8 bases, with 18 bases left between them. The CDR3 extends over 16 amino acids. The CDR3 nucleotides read TGCGCCAGCAGCCAAGGATTTTCAGGAGAAGGCGATGAGCAGTTCTTC. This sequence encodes CASSQGFSGEGDEQFF.

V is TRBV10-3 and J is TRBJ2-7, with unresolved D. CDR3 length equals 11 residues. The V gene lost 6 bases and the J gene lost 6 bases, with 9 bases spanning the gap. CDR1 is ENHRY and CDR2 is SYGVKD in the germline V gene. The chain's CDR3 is CAIRGQAEQYF. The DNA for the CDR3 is TGTGCCATCAGGGGCCAGGCCGAGCAGTACTTC.

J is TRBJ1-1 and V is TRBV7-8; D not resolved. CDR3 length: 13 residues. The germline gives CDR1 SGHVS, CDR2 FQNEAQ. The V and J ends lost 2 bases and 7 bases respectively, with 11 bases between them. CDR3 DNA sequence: TGTGCCAGCAGCTTAATCGAGGGAATTGAAGCTTTCTTT. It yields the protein CASSLIEGIEAFF.

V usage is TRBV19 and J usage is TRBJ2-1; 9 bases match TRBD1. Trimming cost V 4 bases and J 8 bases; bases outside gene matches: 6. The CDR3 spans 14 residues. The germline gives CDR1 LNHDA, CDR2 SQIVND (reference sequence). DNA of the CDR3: TGTGCCAGTAGTAACCGGGACAGGGCGGATGAGCAGTTCTTC. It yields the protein CASSNRDRADEQFF.

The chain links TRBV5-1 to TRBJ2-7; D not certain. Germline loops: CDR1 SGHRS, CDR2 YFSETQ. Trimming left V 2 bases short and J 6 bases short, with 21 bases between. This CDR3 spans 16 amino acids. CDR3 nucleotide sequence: TGCGCCAGCAGCTTTAGAAGGATTGTCAGTCCTCGCGAGCAGTACTTC. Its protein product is CASSFRRIVSPREQYF.

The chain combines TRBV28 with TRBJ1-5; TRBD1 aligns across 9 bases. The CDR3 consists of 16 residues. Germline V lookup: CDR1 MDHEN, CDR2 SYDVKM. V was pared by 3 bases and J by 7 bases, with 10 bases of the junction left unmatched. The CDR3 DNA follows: TGTGCCAGCAGTTTCCGACCGGGACAGGGTGACCAGCCCCAGCATTTT. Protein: CASSFRPGQGDQPQHF.

The CDR3 loop reads CASTFVMNTEAFF. In DNA, the CDR3 is TGTGCCAGCACCTTTGTTATGAACACTGAAGCTTTCTTT. The chain carries TRBV5-6 and TRBJ1-1; D is uncertain. CDR3 length equals 13 residues. V was clipped by 6 bases and J by 0 bases, with 9 bases between them. CDR1 and CDR2 from the germline V gene are SGHDT and YYEEEE.

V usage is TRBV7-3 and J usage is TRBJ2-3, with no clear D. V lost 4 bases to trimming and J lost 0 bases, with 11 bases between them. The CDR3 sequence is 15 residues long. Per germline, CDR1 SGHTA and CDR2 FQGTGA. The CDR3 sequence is CASSSDPVSTDTQYF. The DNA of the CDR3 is TGTGCCAGCAGCTCAGATCCGGTCAGCACAGATACGCAGTATTTT.

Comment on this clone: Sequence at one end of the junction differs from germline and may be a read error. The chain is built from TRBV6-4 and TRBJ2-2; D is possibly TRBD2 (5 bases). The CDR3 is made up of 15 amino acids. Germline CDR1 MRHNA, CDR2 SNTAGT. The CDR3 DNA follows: TGTGCCAGCAGTGAATTGGGGATAGGCACCGGGGAGTTGTTTTTT. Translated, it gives CASSELGIGTGELFF.

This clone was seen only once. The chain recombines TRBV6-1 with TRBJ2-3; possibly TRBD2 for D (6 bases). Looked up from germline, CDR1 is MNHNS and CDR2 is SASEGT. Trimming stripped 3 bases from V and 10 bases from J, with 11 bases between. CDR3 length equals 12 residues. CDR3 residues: CASSEWGVPQYF. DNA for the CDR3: TGTGCCAGCAGTGAGTGGGGGGTCCCGCAGTATTTT.

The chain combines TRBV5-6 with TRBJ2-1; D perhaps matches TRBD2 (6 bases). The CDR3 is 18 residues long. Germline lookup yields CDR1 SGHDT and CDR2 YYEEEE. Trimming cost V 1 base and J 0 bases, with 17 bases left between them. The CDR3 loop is CASSLPFLGRTSYNEQFF. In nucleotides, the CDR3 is TGTGCCAGCAGCTTGCCGTTCCTTGGGAGGACCTCCTACAATGAGCAGTTCTTC. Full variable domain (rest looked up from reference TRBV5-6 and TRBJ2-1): DAGVTQSPTHLIKTRGQQVTLRCSPKSGHDTVSWYQQALGQGPQFIFQYYEEEERQRGNFPDRFSGHQFPNYSSELNVNALLLGDSALYLCASSLPFLGRTSYNEQFFGPGTRLTVL.